The 6 T cell receptor beta chains in this list originate from one sample, sequenced in a study of cytomegalovirus exposure and HLA in healthy donors. With 60 Vbeta and 13 Jbeta primers, the PCR was carried out. The table came from immunoSEQ multiplex PCR; TCRdb's copy has only in-frame clones and leaves some out. Seen here are 120,000 or so clones, about four fifths observed once, and the top ten hold around 8.5%. The material sequenced was PBMCs. The origin of the receptors is a woman aged 45-65 years in good health and CMV-seropositive.

As regards this clone: This CDR3 is also generated by other DNA sequences in the sample. This sequence joins TRBV6-5 and TRBJ1-1; TRBD1 is a possible D gene (5 bases). Per germline, CDR1 MNHEY and CDR2 SVGAGI. The CDR3 is made up of 11 amino acids. Trimming left V 6 bases short and J 5 bases short, with 7 bases between. CDR3: CASRGRTEAFF. The CDR3 bases are TGTGCCAGCAGGGGGCGGACTGAAGCTTTCTTT.

The rearrangement uses TRBV30 and TRBJ2-7; D not certain. The CDR3 has 12 residues. The V end lost 0 bases, the J end lost 3 bases, and 6 bases lay between the germline ends. Germline V gene data show CDR1 as GTSNPN and CDR2 as SVGIG (reference sequence). The CDR3 nucleotides read TGTGCCTGGAGTGTATCCTTCTACGAGCAGTACTTC. Amino acid sequence: CAWSVSFYEQYF. The full variable domain, completed using reference TRBV30 and TRBJ2-7, is SQTIHQWPATLVQPVGSPLSLECTVEGTSNPNLYWYRQAAGRGLQLLFYSVGIGQISSEVPQNLSASRPQDRQFILSSKKLLLSDSGFYLCAWSVSFYEQYFGPGTRLTVT.

This CDR3 is CASSIGVRARGYTF. The CDR3 nucleotides are TGTGCCAGTAGTATAGGTGTCAGGGCAAGAGGCTACACCTTC. The chain couples TRBV19 to TRBJ1-2; D might be TRBD1 (5 bases). The germline V gene encodes CDR1 LNHDA and CDR2 SQIVND (reference sequence). The CDR3 is 14 amino acids. Trimming shortened V by 1 base and J by 8 bases, and 14 bases separated the two germline ends.

This chain connects TRBV5-1 to TRBJ1-1, with 9 positions matching TRBD1. CDR3 length: 14 residues. V was pared by 2 bases and J by 1 base, with 0 bases of the junction left unmatched. Germline assignment: CDR1 SGHRS and CDR2 YFSETQ. DNA for the CDR3: TGCGCCAGCAGCTTACAGGGGGCGAACACTGAAGCTTTCTTT. Its protein is CASSLQGANTEAFF.

The J gene is TRBJ1-5, the V gene TRBV7-2; D not resolved. Germline V gene sequence: CDR1 SGHTA, CDR2 FQGNSA. Between the trimmed V and J ends, which lost 5 bases and 3 bases, there was a span of 8 bases. CDR3 length: 13 amino acids. The CDR3 coding sequence is TGTGCCAGCAGCGAGTTATACAATCAGCCCCAGCATTTT. Translated: CASSELYNQPQHF.

V usage is TRBV19 and J usage is TRBJ2-6; D remains ambiguous. The V gene's germline CDR1 is LNHDA and CDR2 SQIVND (reference sequence). The CDR3 totals 16 residues. The V and J ends lost 7 bases and 0 bases respectively, with 13 bases between them. The CDR3 nucleotides read TGTGCCAGTATGTTTTACGGCGGCTCTGGGGCCAACGTCCTGACTTTC. Translating it yields CASMFYGGSGANVLTF. The whole variable domain, remainder taken from reference TRBV19 and TRBJ2-6, is DGGITQSPKYLFRKEGQNVTLSCEQNLNHDAMYWYRQDPGQGLRLIYYSQIVNDFQKGDIAEGYSVSREKKESFPLTVTSAQKNPTAFYLCASMFYGGSGANVLTFGAGSRLTVL.